A single sample gave rise to the 27 T cell receptor beta chains below, sequenced in a study of early T cells in non-severe SARS-CoV-2 infection. TCRdb re-called the 5' RACE reads with MiXCR, one entry per CDR3 protein. The table records tens of thousands of distinct CDR3 sequences, around 10% of them present only once. What was sequenced was whole blood. Every receptor here comes from an adult who was a healthcare worker with PCR-confirmed SARS-CoV-2 infection or an uninfected control (not recorded which).

This clonotype turned up a few times. A junction end diverges from the germline sequence, so it may reflect a read error. J is TRBJ2-1 and V is TRBV19; perhaps D is TRBD1 or TRBD2 (5 bases each). Germline V CDR1 and CDR2: LNHDA, SQIVND (reference sequence). This CDR3 is 15 amino acids long. The CDR3 DNA reads TGTGCCAGTAGAATAGGGGACCAAAGATACAATGAGCAGTTCTTC. It yields the protein CASRIGDQRYNEQFF. Full variable domain (missing parts from reference TRBV19 and TRBJ2-1): DGGITQSPKYLFRKEGQNVTLSCEQNLNHDAMYWYRQDPGQGLRLIYYSQIVNDFQKGDIAEGYSVSREKKESFPLTVTSAQKNPTAFYLCASRIGDQRYNEQFFGPGTRLTVL.

This clonotype was detected ten times or more. V and J are TRBV12-3 or TRBV12-4 and TRBJ2-7; perhaps TRBD1 as D (5 bases). The CDR3 runs 14 residues. Trimming took 1 base from V and 2 from J, leaving 9 bases between them. For the CDR3, the DNA is TGTGCCAGCAGTTTAGTTGCAGGGACCTACGAGCAGTACTTC. Amino acid sequence: CASSLVAGTYEQYF.

This clonotype was counted a few times. The chain couples TRBV5-5 to TRBJ2-2; possibly TRBD1 or TRBD2 for D (5 bases each). Germline V CDR1 and CDR2: SGHKS, YYEKEE (reference sequence). Between the trimmed V and J ends, which lost 3 bases and 3 bases, there was a span of 21 bases. The CDR3 runs to 18 residues. The CDR3 spells CASSYQPPGPFHTGELFF. Here the CDR3 DNA reads TGTGCCAGCAGCTATCAACCTCCGGGACCCTTTCACACCGGGGAGCTGTTTTTT.

This clonotype has only a few counts. The chain joins TRBV5-1 to TRBJ1-3; D not resolved. The CDR3 runs to 12 residues. V lost 4 bases and J lost 2, with 4 bases in between. CDR1 and CDR2 (germline): SGHRS, YFSETQ. CDR3 bases: TGCGCCAGCAGCAGGACTGGAAACACCATATATTTT. Encoded protein: CASSRTGNTIYF.

This clonotype has just a few counts. V and J are TRBV11-2 and TRBJ2-5, with D unresolved. CDR3 length: 13 residues. Trimming took 0 bases from V and 7 from J, leaving 9 bases between them. Germline V lookup: CDR1 SGHAT, CDR2 FQNNGV. The CDR3 reads CASSLDRMGTQYF. CDR3 DNA sequence: TGTGCCAGCAGCTTAGATAGGATGGGGACCCAGTACTTC. Complete variable domain (other parts from reference TRBV11-2 and TRBJ2-5): EAGVAQSPRYKIIEKRQSVAFWCNPISGHATLYWYQQILGQGPKLLIQFQNNGVVDDSQLPKDRFSAERLKGVDSTLKIQPAKLEDSAVYLCASSLDRMGTQYFGPGTRLLVL.

This clonotype appeared many times. The chain combines TRBV3-1 with TRBJ2-3; D unresolved. This CDR3 has 12 amino acids. The germline gives CDR1 LGHDT, CDR2 YNNKEL (reference sequence). Trimming removed 3 bases from V and 5 bases from J, with 6 bases in between. CDR3 sequence (DNA): TGTGCCAGCAGCCACCAGCGAGATACGCAGTATTTT. This encodes CASSHQRDTQYF.

This clonotype was observed many times. This rearrangement joins TRBV20-1 to TRBJ2-2; 8 bases fit TRBD2. The V segment lost 1 base and the J segment 7 bases; nucleotides outside the gene matches: 8. This CDR3 has 15 amino acids. Germline-derived CDR1 and CDR2 are DFQATT and SNEGSKA (reference sequence). For the CDR3, the DNA is TGCAGTGCTAGAGGGAGCGGGAGCAAGAGCGGGGAGCTGTTTTTT. Its translation: CSARGSGSKSGELFF.

This sequence joins TRBV28 and TRBJ2-2; D remains unclear. CDR3 length: 16 amino acids. Germline CDR1 MDHEN, CDR2 SYDVKM. V was shortened by 3 bases and J by 2 bases, with 13 bases between the two germline ends. This CDR3 is CASSLGRGPNTGELFF. CDR3 DNA: TGTGCCAGCAGTTTGGGCAGAGGCCCAAACACCGGGGAGCTGTTTTTT.

At least ten counts were recorded for this clonotype. V gene TRBV12-3 or TRBV12-4 combines with J gene TRBJ2-1; 12 bases map to TRBD2. V gave up 5 bases and J gave up 7 bases; unmatched junction bases: 9. The CDR3 covers 16 residues. In nucleotides, the CDR3 is TGTGCCAGCAGTCGACGACTAGCGGGAGATACAAATGAGCAGTTCTTC. Protein sequence: CASSRRLAGDTNEQFF.

This clonotype has ten or more counts. The J gene is TRBJ2-3, the V gene TRBV7-3; 7 bases agree with TRBD2. Germline assignment: CDR1 SGHTA and CDR2 FQGTGA. This CDR3 is built from 18 residues. Unmatched junction bases numbered 14, after V lost 1 base and J lost 4 bases. The chain's CDR3 is CASSLRRRAGPASDTQYF. The DNA for the CDR3 is TGTGCCAGCAGCTTAAGGAGGAGAGCGGGGCCCGCCTCAGATACGCAGTATTTT.

This clonotype was recorded many times. The chain couples TRBV12-3 or TRBV12-4 to TRBJ2-7; D remains unclear. CDR3 length: 15 residues. V dropped 4 bases and J dropped 2 bases, with 15 bases sitting between them. CDR3: CASSSPRTAAYEQYF. CDR3 in DNA: TGTGCCAGCAGTTCCCCCCGGACCGCGGCCTACGAGCAGTACTTC.

This clonotype was recorded only once. V is TRBV29-1 and J is TRBJ2-7; unclear D gene. V dropped 0 bases and J dropped 5 bases, with 11 bases sitting between them. This CDR3 has 13 residues. Germline assignment: CDR1 SQVTM and CDR2 ANQGSEA. CDR3 in DNA: TGCAGCGTTGAAGATCGACCTACTAACGAGCAGTACTTC. It yields the protein CSVEDRPTNEQYF.

This clonotype was counted a few times. The rearrangement uses TRBV18 and TRBJ1-2, with D uncertain. Trimming took 2 bases from V and 0 from J, leaving 7 bases between them. Germline CDR1 and CDR2: KGHSH and LQKENI. The CDR3 extends over 14 amino acids. The CDR3 DNA follows: TGTGCCAGCTCACCAAGCACAGCTAACTATGGCTACACCTTC. Amino acids: CASSPSTANYGYTF.

This clonotype turned up a few times. One junction end disagrees with the germline gene, perhaps due to a read error. The rearrangement uses TRBV7-7 and TRBJ2-2, with 7 bases lining up with TRBD1. This CDR3 is 15 amino acids long. Germline V gene lookup returns CDR1 SSHAT and CDR2 FNYEAQ (reference sequence). The CDR3 loop reads CASSSYTGVAGELFF. The CDR3 region has the DNA TGTGCTAGCAGCTCGTACACAGGGGTGGCCGGGGAGCTGTTTTTT.

At least ten counts were recorded for this clonotype. The rearrangement uses TRBV7-8 and TRBJ2-1; D gene uncertain. The germline V and J ends were trimmed by 5 bases and 8 bases, with 7 bases remaining between them. Germline-derived CDR1 and CDR2 are SGHVS and FQNEAQ. The CDR3 spans 11 residues. CDR3 residues: CASSPRHEQFF. CDR3 nucleotides: TGTGCCAGCAGCCCCCGGCATGAGCAGTTCTTC.

This clonotype was seen at least ten times. The gene calls are TRBV7-9 and TRBJ2-3, with a weak D call TRBD2 (5 bases). The V end lost 5 bases, the J end lost 6 bases, and 12 bases lay between the germline ends. This CDR3 comprises 13 residues. The germline V gene has CDR1 SEHNR and CDR2 FQNEAQ (reference sequence). CDR3 nucleotides: TGTGCCAGCAGCCTACTAGAGAGGGATACGCAGTATTTT. It encodes CASSLLERDTQYF.

In its sample, this clonotype was seen many times. This chain links TRBV7-2 with TRBJ1-4; D remains unclear. The CDR3 runs 16 residues. Germline CDR1 and CDR2: SGHTA and FQGNSA. The V end lost 5 bases, the J end lost 0 bases, and 13 bases lay between the germline ends. The CDR3 reads CASSPVPSATNEKLFF. The CDR3 DNA reads as TGTGCCAGCAGCCCCGTCCCTTCAGCAACTAATGAAAAACTGTTTTTT.

This clonotype has more than one count but fewer than ten. The CDR3 here is CASTPQPRQGWGETQYF. CDR3 nucleotides: TGTGCCAGCACCCCCCAACCTCGACAGGGGTGGGGGGAGACCCAGTACTTC. The V and J genes are TRBV6-2 or TRBV6-3 and TRBJ2-5, with 8 bases lining up with TRBD1. The CDR3 is 17 residues long. Germline V gives CDR1 MNHEY, CDR2 SVGEGT. J lost 5 bases, V lost 7 bases, and 18 bases had no gene match.

This clonotype was detected many times. The chain joins TRBV6-5 to TRBJ1-1; D remains unclear. The ends were cut back, 8 bases at V and 7 bases at J, with 17 bases in the middle. The CDR3 is made up of 13 amino acids. In germline, CDR1 is MNHEY, CDR2 SVGAGI. The CDR3 bases are TGTGCCAGCCTCGGCACACTCAAAGTTGAAGCTTTCTTT. Translated: CASLGTLKVEAFF.

This clonotype was recorded many times. The chain combines TRBV5-1 with TRBJ2-3; D remains ambiguous. This CDR3 spans 11 amino acids. V lost 0 bases and J lost 4, with 0 bases in between. Germline lookup yields CDR1 SGHRS and CDR2 YFSETQ. CDR3 DNA: TGCGCCAGCAGCTTGGCAGATACGCAGTATTTT. The encoded protein is CASSLADTQYF.

This clonotype was picked up many times. The chain is built from TRBV10-3 and TRBJ2-5; D not resolved. The V end was cut by 4 bases, the J end by 5 bases, with 14 bases between. This CDR3 region has 14 residues. The germline gives CDR1 ENHRY, CDR2 SYGVKD. In nucleotides, the CDR3 is TGTGCCATCAGTGCAGACCACATTGGGGAGACCCAGTACTTC. This translates into CAISADHIGETQYF.

The table lists this clonotype with many counts. CDR3 nucleotides: TGTGCCAGCAGCTTAGAGGCGGGGGGGCACTACGAGCAGTACTTC. Translated, it gives CASSLEAGGHYEQYF. The gene calls are TRBV11-2 and TRBJ2-7, with 9 bases identical to TRBD2. V trimming: 0 bases; J trimming: 3 bases; junction bases outside the gene matches: 3. Germline V gene data show CDR1 as SGHAT and CDR2 as FQNNGV. The CDR3 loop spans 15 amino acids.

This clonotype appeared many times. The genes are TRBV9 and TRBJ1-3; D not resolved. CDR3 length: 15 amino acids. The V gene's germline CDR1 is SGDLS and CDR2 YYNGEE. Trimming pared 3 bases from V and 3 bases from J, leaving 13 bases between. This chain's CDR3 is CASSALGRYGNTIYF. CDR3 sequence (DNA): TGTGCCAGCAGCGCACTGGGGAGATATGGAAACACCATATATTTT.

This clonotype has only a few counts. This chain connects TRBV2 to TRBJ2-7; D may correspond to TRBD1 or TRBD2 (6 bases each). The CDR3 contains 15 residues. In germline, CDR1 is SNHLY, CDR2 FYNNEI. V was trimmed by 5 bases and J by 4 bases, leaving 18 bases between them. The CDR3 nucleotides read TGTGCCAGCAGTACCGGGGGCAGTTCGGCTTACGAGCAGTACTTC. Its protein is CASSTGGSSAYEQYF.

This clonotype has only a few counts. This rearrangement joins TRBV2 to TRBJ1-6, with a weak D call TRBD1 (5 bases). CDR3 size: 16 residues. Germline assignment: CDR1 SNHLY and CDR2 FYNNEI. V was pared by 8 bases and J by 1 base, with 15 bases between. CDR3 in amino acids: CASGPPDRSYNSPLHF. The CDR3 DNA follows: TGTGCCAGCGGCCCCCCCGACAGATCCTATAATTCACCCCTCCACTTT.

This clonotype was seen repeatedly, ten times or more. This chain joins TRBV28 and TRBJ1-1; D is unresolved. This CDR3 spans 15 amino acids. Germline V gene data show CDR1 as MDHEN and CDR2 as SYDVKM. Trimming pared 7 bases from V and 3 bases from J, leaving 18 bases between. The CDR3 DNA sequence: TGTGCCAGCACCTCGTTACGAGGGATCGACACTGAAGCTTTCTTT. It specifies CASTSLRGIDTEAFF.

The chain has TRBV10-3 and TRBJ1-6, with TRBD1 identical over 8 bases. The V segment lost 4 bases and the J segment 9 bases; nucleotides outside the gene matches: 11. The CDR3 extends over 16 amino acids. Germline V gene data show CDR1 as ENHRY and CDR2 as SYGVKD. The CDR3 loop is CAISGSQGAGGSPLHF. Here the CDR3 DNA reads TGTGCCATCAGTGGATCCCAGGGGGCAGGAGGTTCACCCCTCCACTTT.